This TCR beta chain was recovered during a study of CD8 T cells in Susac syndrome. V gave up 2 bases and J gave up 0 bases, with 12 bases separating them. The CDR3 sequence is 15 residues long. Germline-derived CDR1 and CDR2 are SQVTM and ANQGSEA. TCR beta from blood CD8+ and CD4+ T cells was sequenced. Controls were healthy donors chosen to match patients in age and sex. Isolation of CD8+ and CD4+ T cells was performed negatively, whereas enrichment of TEMRA cells was done by FACS. When the RNA was reverse transcribed, random hexamers were used with an input of about 0.5 to 1 ug. Amplification of the TCR beta CDR3 was carried out by immunoSEQ multiplex PCR, which spanned a total of 54 Vbeta and 13 Jbeta segments. TCRdb analysed the immunoSEQ multiplex PCR reads with MiXCR anew, one entry per CDR3 protein. The sample lists more than 150,000 distinct CDR3 sequences; just over 90% were seen once.

This sequence originates from a human donor in good health. The sequenced sample consisted of CD4+ T cells from PBMCs. The chain couples TRBV29-1 to TRBJ2-3; D is perhaps TRBD1 or TRBD2 (5 bases each). This chain's CDR3 is CSVERETASTDTQYF. The CDR3 bases are TGCAGCGTTGAAAGGGAGACAGCTAGCACAGATACGCAGTATTTT.